These T cell receptor beta chains were read from a single sample in a study of blood T cell repertoires in COVID-19. Assay: immunoSEQ multiplex PCR; the TCRdb copy retains only in-frame clones and omits some. The sample lists fewer than 80,000 clones, 65% to 90% seen once, with around 6% in the top ten. The sample consisted of peripheral blood. The origin of the receptors is a man older than 75 with COVID-19, enrolled during active disease. The CDR3 runs from the conserved cysteine through the conserved F or W. A D gene is named only where the DNA matches it firmly. Rows may omit the clone size; those that give it use once, few, many or a size class.

V gene: TRBV18; J gene: TRBJ2-7; D gene: -; clone size: -; CDR3 protein: CASSRADYEQYF; CDR3 DNA: TGTGCCAGCTCACGGGCCGACTACGAGCAGTACTTC
V gene: TRBV7-3; J gene: TRBJ1-1; D gene: -; clone size: -; CDR3 protein: CASSLTIETEAFF; CDR3 DNA: TGTGCCAGCAGCTTAACAATAGAGACTGAAGCTTTCTTT
V gene: TRBV24-1; J gene: TRBJ2-2; D gene: TRBD1; clone size: -; CDR3 protein: CATSDPGGPNTGELFF; CDR3 DNA: TGTGCCACCAGTGATCCAGGGGGCCCAAACACCGGGGAGCTGTTTTTT
V gene: TRBV3-1/TRBV3-2; J gene: TRBJ1-3; D gene: -; clone size: -; CDR3 protein: CASSPRGGSGNTIYF; CDR3 DNA: TGTGCCAGCAGCCCAAGGGGTGGCTCTGGAAACACCATATATTTT
V gene: TRBV18; J gene: TRBJ1-1; D gene: -; clone size: -; CDR3 protein: CASSPGYGMNTEAFF; CDR3 DNA: TGTGCCAGCTCACCGGGCTATGGCATGAACACTGAAGCTTTCTTT
V gene: TRBV18; J gene: TRBJ2-1; D gene: -; clone size: -; CDR3 protein: CASSYRDEQFF; CDR3 DNA: TGTGCCAGCTCATATCGGGATGAGCAGTTCTTC
V gene: TRBV10-3; J gene: TRBJ2-1; D gene: TRBD2; clone size: -; CDR3 protein: CAIKAGGPNEQFF; CDR3 DNA: TGTGCCATCAAGGCGGGGGGGCCCAATGAGCAGTTCTTC
V gene: TRBV5-8; J gene: TRBJ1-4; D gene: -; clone size: few; CDR3 protein: CASSLELNNEKLFF; CDR3 DNA: TGTGCCAGCAGCTTGGAACTGAATAATGAAAAACTGTTTTTT
V gene: TRBV7-2; J gene: TRBJ1-4; D gene: -; clone size: -; CDR3 protein: CASSLKTTANEKLFF; CDR3 DNA: TGTGCCAGCAGCTTAAAAACGACAGCTAATGAAAAACTGTTTTTT
V gene: TRBV28; J gene: TRBJ1-5; D gene: -; clone size: -; CDR3 protein: CASSFPGNQPQHF; CDR3 DNA: TGTGCCAGCAGTTTCCCGGGAAATCAGCCCCAGCATTTT
V gene: TRBV9; J gene: TRBJ2-1; D gene: -; clone size: -; CDR3 protein: CASSLTPSSYNEQFF; CDR3 DNA: TGTGCCAGCAGCTTGACACCGAGCTCCTACAATGAGCAGTTCTTC
V gene: TRBV6-5; J gene: TRBJ1-2; D gene: TRBD1; clone size: -; CDR3 protein: CASSPKGAVRGYTF; CDR3 DNA: TGTGCCAGCAGCCCGAAGGGGGCGGTTCGTGGCTACACCTTC
V gene: TRBV11-2; J gene: TRBJ2-2; D gene: TRBD1; clone size: -; CDR3 protein: CASSLVRGHTGELFF; CDR3 DNA: TGTGCCAGCAGCTTAGTTAGGGGGCACACCGGGGAGCTGTTTTTT
V gene: TRBV5-5; J gene: TRBJ2-7; D gene: TRBD1; clone size: -; CDR3 protein: CASSSGTAWEQYF; CDR3 DNA: TGTGCCAGCAGCTCTGGGACAGCGTGGGAGCAGTACTTC
V gene: TRBV9; J gene: TRBJ1-2; D gene: -; clone size: few; CDR3 protein: CASSAPPKLGYTF; CDR3 DNA: TGTGCCAGCAGCGCACCACCCAAGCTTGGCTACACCTTC